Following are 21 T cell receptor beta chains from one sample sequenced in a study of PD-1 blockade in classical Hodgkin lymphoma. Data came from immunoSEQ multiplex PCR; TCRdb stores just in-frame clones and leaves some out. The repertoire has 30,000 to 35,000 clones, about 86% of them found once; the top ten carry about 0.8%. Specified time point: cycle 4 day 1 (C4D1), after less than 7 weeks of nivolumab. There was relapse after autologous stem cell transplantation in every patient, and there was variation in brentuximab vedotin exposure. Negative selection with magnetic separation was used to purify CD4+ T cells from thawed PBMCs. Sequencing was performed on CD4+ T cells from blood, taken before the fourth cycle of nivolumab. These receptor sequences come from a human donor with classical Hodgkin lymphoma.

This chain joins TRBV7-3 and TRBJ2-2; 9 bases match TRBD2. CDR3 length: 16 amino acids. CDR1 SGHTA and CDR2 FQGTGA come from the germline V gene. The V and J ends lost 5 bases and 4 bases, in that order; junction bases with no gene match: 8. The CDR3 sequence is CASSARTSEGTGELFF. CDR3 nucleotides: TGTGCCAGCAGCGCCAGGACTAGCGAGGGCACCGGGGAGCTGTTTTTT.

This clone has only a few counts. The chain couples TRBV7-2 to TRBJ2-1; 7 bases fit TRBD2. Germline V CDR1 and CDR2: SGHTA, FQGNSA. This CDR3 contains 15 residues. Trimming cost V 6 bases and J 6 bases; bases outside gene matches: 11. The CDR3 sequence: CASRKRRGISNEQFF. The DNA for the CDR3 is TGTGCCAGCAGAAAACGGCGGGGGATCAGCAATGAGCAGTTCTTC.

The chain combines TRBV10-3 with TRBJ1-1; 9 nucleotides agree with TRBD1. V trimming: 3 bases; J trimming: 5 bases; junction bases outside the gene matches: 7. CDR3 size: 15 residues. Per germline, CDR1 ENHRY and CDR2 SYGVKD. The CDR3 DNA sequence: TGTGCCATCAGTGACCCGGGACAGGGTGAGACTGAAGCTTTCTTT. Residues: CAISDPGQGETEAFF.

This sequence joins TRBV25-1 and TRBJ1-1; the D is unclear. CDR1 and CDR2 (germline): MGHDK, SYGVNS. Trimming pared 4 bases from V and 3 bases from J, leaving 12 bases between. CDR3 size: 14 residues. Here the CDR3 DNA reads TGTGCCAGCAGTGCCCCGGGATCCCACACTGAAGCTTTCTTT. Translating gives CASSAPGSHTEAFF. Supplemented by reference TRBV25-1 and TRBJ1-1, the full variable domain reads EADIYQTPRYLVIGTGKKITLECSQTMGHDKMYWYQQDPGMELHLIHYSYGVNSTEKGDLSSESTVSRIRTEHFPLTLESARPSHTSQYLCASSAPGSHTEAFFGQGTRLTVV.

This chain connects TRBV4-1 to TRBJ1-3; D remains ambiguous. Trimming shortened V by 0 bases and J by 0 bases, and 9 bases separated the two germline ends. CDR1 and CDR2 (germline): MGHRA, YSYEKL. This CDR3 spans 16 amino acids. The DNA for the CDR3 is TGCGCCAGCAGCCAAGAGGACGTCAACTCTGGAAACACCATATATTTT. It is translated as CASSQEDVNSGNTIYF.

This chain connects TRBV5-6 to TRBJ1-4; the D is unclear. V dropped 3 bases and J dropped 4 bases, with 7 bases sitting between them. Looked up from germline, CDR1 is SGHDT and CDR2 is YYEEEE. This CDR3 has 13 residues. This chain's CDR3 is CASSSRLNEKLFF. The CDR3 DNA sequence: TGTGCCAGCAGCTCGCGGCTTAATGAAAAACTGTTTTTT. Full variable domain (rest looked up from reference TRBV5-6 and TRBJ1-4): DAGVTQSPTHLIKTRGQQVTLRCSPKSGHDTVSWYQQALGQGPQFIFQYYEEEERQRGNFPDRFSGHQFPNYSSELNVNALLLGDSALYLCASSSRLNEKLFFGSGTQLSVL.

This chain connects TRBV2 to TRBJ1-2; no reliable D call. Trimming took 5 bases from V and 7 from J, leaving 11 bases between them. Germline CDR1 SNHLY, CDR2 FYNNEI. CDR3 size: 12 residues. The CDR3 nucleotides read TGTGCCAGCAGTACGATGGAGCCTGGCTACACCTTC. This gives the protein CASSTMEPGYTF.

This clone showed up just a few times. The CDR3 region is CASSSPLRGLSNIQYF. The CDR3 coding sequence is TGTGCCAGCAGTAGCCCGCTTAGGGGGCTATCGAACATTCAGTACTTC. This chain connects TRBV27 to TRBJ2-4; 7 nucleotides agree with TRBD1. In germline, CDR1 is MNHEY, CDR2 SMNVEV (reference sequence). CDR3 length: 16 residues. Trimming took 5 bases from V and 7 from J; bases not matched to a gene: 14.

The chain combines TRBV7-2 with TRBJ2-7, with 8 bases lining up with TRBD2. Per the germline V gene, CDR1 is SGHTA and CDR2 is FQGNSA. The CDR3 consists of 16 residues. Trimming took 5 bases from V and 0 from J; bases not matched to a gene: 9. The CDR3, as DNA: TGTGCCAGCAGCATCGTCGGGGGGGGAGTCTCCTACGAGCAGTACTTC. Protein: CASSIVGGGVSYEQYF.

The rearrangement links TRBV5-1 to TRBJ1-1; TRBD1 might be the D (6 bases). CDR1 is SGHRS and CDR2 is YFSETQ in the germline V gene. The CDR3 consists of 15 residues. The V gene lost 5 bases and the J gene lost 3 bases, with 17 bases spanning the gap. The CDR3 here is CASRPMGAQDTEAFF. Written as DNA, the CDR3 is TGCGCCAGCAGACCAATGGGGGCGCAGGACACTGAAGCTTTCTTT. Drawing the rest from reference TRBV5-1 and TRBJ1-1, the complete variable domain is KAGVTQTPRYLIKTRGQQVTLSCSPISGHRSVSWYQQTPGQGLQFLFEYFSETQRNKGNFPGRFSGRQFSNSRSEMNVSTLELGDSALYLCASRPMGAQDTEAFFGQGTRLTVV.

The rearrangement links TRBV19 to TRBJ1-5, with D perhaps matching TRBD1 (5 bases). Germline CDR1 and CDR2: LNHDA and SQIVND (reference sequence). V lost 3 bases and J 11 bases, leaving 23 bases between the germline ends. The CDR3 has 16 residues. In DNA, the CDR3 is TGTGCCAGTAGTATCCGTGGAGCCAGGGTTGTGGAGGCCCAGCATTTT. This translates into CASSIRGARVVEAQHF.

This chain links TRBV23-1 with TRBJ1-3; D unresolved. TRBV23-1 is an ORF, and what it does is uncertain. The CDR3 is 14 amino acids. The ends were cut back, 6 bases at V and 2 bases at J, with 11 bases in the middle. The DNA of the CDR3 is TGCGCCAGCAGCAACGATGCGACTGGAAACACCATATATTTT. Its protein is CASSNDATGNTIYF.

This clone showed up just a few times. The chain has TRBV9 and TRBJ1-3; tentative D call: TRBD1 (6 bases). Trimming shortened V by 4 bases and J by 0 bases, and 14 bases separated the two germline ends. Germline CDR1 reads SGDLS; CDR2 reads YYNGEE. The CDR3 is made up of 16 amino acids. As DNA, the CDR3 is TGTGCCAGCAGCTCGGACAGAATACACTCTGGAAACACCATATATTTT. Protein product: CASSSDRIHSGNTIYF. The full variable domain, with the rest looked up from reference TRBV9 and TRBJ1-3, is DSGVTQTPKHLITATGQRVTLRCSPRSGDLSVYWYQQSLDQGLQFLIQYYNGEERAKGNILERFSAQQFPDLHSELNLSSLELGDSALYFCASSSDRIHSGNTIYFGEGSWLTVV.

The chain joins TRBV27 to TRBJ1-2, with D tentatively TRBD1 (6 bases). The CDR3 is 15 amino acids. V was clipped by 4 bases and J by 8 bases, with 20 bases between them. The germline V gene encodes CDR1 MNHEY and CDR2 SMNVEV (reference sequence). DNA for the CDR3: TGTGCCAGCAGTTCGGATTGGGGGGGCGCGTCCGGCTACACCTTC. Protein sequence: CASSSDWGGASGYTF.

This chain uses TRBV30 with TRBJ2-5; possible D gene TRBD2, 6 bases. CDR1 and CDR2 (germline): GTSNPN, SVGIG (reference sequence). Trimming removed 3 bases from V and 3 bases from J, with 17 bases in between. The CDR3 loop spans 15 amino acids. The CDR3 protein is CAWRGAGPPKETQYF. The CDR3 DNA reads TGTGCCTGGAGAGGGGCGGGGCCCCCTAAAGAGACCCAGTACTTC.

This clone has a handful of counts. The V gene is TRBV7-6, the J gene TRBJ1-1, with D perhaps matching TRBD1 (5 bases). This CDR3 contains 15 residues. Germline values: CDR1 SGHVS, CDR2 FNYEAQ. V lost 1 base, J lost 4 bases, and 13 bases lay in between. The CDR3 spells CASSLGTGDGTEAFF. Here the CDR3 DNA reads TGTGCCAGCAGCTTAGGGACGGGGGACGGCACTGAAGCTTTCTTT.

CDR3 loop: CASSPPITPVRNTIYF. As DNA, the CDR3 is TGTGCCAGCTCACCACCCATAACCCCAGTCAGAAACACCATATATTTT. This chain uses TRBV18 with TRBJ1-3; no firm D call. V was trimmed by 0 bases and J by 5 bases, leaving 14 bases between them. Germline V gene data show CDR1 as KGHSH and CDR2 as LQKENI. The CDR3 runs to 16 residues.

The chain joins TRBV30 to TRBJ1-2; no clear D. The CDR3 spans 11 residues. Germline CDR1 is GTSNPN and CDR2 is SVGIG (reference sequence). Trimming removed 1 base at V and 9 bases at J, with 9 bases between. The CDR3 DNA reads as TGTGCCTGGAGTGCGGGCGGGAGCTACACCTTC. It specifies CAWSAGGSYTF. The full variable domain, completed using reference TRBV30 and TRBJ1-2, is SQTIHQWPATLVQPVGSPLSLECTVEGTSNPNLYWYRQAAGRGLQLLFYSVGIGQISSEVPQNLSASRPQDRQFILSSKKLLLSDSGFYLCAWSAGGSYTFGSGTRLTVV.

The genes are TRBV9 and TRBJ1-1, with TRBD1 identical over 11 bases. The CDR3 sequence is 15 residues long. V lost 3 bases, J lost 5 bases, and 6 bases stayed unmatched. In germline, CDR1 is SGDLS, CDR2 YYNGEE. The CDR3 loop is CASSALDRGQTEAFF. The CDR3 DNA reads TGTGCCAGCAGCGCCCTGGACAGGGGGCAAACTGAAGCTTTCTTT.

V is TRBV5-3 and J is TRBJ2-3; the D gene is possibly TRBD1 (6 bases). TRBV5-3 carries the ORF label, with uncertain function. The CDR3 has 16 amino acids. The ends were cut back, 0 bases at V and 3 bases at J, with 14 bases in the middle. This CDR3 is CARSLAFGTLTDTQYF. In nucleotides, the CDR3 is TGTGCCAGAAGCTTGGCCTTTGGGACACTTACAGATACGCAGTATTTT.

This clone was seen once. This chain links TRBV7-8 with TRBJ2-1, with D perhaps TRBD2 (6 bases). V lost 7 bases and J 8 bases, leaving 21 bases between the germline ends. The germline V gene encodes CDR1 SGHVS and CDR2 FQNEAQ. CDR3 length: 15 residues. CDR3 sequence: CASTFLAGLDDEQFF. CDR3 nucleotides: TGTGCCAGCACCTTCCTGGCGGGGTTAGACGATGAGCAGTTCTTC.